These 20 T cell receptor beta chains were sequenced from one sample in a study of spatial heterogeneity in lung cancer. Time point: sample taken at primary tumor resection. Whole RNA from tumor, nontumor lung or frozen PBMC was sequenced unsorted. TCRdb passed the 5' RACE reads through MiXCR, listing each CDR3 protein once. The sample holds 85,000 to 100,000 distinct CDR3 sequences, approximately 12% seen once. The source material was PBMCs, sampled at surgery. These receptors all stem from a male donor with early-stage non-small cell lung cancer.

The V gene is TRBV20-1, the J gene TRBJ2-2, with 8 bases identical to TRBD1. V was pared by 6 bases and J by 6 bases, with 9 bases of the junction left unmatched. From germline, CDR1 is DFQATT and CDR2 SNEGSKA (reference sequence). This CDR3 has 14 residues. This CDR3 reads CSANRGIGAGELFF. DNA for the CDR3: TGCAGTGCAAACAGGGGGATCGGCGCCGGGGAGCTGTTTTTT.

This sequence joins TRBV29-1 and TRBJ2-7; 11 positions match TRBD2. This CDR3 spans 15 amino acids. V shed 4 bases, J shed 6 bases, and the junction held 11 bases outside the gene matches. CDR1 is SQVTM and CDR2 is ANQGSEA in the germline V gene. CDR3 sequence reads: CSVVGLADFPLEQYF. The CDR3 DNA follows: TGCAGCGTTGTGGGACTAGCGGACTTTCCGCTCGAGCAGTACTTC.

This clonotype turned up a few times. The CDR3 DNA follows: TGTGCCAGCAGCCTAGCGGGGGGGCCCCGGGAGCTGTTTTTT. This codes for CASSLAGGPRELFF. The chain links TRBV12-3 or TRBV12-4 to TRBJ2-2; TRBD2 agrees at 12 bases. Trimming cost V 6 bases and J 9 bases; bases outside gene matches: 5. The CDR3 runs to 14 residues.

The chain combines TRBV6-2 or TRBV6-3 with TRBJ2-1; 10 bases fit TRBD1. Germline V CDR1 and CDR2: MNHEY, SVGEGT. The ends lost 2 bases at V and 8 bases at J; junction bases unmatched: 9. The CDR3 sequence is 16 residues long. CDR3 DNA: TGTGCCAGCAGTTACAGCGGACAGGGGGACACCGATGAGCAGTTCTTC. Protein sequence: CASSYSGQGDTDEQFF.

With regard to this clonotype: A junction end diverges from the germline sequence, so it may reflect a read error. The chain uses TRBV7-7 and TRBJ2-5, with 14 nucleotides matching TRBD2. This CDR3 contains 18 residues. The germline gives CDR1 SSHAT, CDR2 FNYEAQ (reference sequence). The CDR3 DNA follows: TGTGCTAGCAGCATCAGACTAGCGGGAGGGCTAACCGGCGAGACCCAGTACTTC. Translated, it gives CASSIRLAGGLTGETQYF.

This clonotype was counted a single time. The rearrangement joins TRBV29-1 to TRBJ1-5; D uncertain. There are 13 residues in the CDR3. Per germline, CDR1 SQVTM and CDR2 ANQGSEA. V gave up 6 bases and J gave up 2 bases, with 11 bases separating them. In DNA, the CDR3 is TGCAGCGTACGACATGGTGGCAATCAGCCCCAGCATTTT. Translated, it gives CSVRHGGNQPQHF.

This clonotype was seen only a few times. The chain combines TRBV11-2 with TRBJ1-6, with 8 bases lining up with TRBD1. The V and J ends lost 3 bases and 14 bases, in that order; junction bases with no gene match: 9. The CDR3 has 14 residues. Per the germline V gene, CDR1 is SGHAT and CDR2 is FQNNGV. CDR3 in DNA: TGTGCCAGCAGCTTGGGGACAGGAAGGGGGTCCCTCCACTTT. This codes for CASSLGTGRGSLHF.

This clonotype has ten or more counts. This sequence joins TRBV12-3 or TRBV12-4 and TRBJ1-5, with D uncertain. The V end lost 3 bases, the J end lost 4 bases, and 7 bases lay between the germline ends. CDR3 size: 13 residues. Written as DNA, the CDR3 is TGTGCCAGCAGTTTTGCGGGAAATCAGCCCCAGCATTTT. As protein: CASSFAGNQPQHF.

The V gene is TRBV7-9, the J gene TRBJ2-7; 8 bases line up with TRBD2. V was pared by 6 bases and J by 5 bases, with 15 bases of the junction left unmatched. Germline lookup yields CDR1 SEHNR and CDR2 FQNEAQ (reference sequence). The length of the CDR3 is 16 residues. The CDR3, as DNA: TGTGCCAGCAGATCGGGTCCCAGCGGGAGCCTCGACGAGCAGTACTTC. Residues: CASRSGPSGSLDEQYF.

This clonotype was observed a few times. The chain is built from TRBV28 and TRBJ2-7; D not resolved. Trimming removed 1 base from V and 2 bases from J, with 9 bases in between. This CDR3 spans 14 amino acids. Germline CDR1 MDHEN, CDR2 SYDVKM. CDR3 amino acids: CASSLLASAYEQYF. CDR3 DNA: TGTGCCAGCAGTTTATTGGCCAGCGCCTACGAGCAGTACTTC.

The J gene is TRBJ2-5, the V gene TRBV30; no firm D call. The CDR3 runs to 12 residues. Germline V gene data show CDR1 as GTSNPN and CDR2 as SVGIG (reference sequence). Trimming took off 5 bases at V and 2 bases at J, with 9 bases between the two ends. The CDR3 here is CAWGKTQETQYF. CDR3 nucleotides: TGTGCCTGGGGCAAAACACAAGAGACCCAGTACTTC.

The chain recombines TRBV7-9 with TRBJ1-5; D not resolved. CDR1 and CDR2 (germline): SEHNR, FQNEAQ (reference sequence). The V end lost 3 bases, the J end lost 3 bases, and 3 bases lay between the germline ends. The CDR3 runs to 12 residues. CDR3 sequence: CASSFDNQPQHF. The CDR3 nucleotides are TGTGCCAGCAGCTTCGACAATCAGCCCCAGCATTTT.

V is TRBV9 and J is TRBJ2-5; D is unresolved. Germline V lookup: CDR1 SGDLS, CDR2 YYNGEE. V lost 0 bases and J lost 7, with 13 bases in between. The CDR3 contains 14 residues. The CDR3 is CASSVDGLKGTQYF. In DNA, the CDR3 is TGTGCCAGCAGCGTAGATGGCCTAAAGGGGACCCAGTACTTC. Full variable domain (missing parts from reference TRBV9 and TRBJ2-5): DSGVTQTPKHLITATGQRVTLRCSPRSGDLSVYWYQQSLDQGLQFLIQYYNGEERAKGNILERFSAQQFPDLHSELNLSSLELGDSALYFCASSVDGLKGTQYFGPGTRLLVL.

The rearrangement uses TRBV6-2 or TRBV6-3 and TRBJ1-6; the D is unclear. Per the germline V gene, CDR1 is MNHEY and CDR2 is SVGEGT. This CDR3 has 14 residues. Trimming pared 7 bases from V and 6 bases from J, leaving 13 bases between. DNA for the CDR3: TGTGCCAGCACCATACGACGGAGTAATTCACCCCTCCACTTT. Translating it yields CASTIRRSNSPLHF.

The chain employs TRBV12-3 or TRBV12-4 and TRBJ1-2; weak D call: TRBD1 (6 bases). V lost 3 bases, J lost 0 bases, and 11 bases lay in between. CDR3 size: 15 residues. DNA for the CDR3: TGTGCCAGCAGTTTGGGGACACCTACTAACTATGGCTACACCTTC. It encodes CASSLGTPTNYGYTF.

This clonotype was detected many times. CDR3 in amino acids: CASSPDKAGRKLFF. The CDR3 DNA reads TGTGCCAGCAGCCCGGACAAAGCGGGGAGAAAACTGTTTTTT. The V gene is TRBV7-2, the J gene TRBJ1-4; perhaps TRBD1 as D (5 bases). Trimming left V 5 bases short and J 10 bases short, with 17 bases between. This CDR3 comprises 14 residues. Germline assignment: CDR1 SGHTA and CDR2 FQGNSA.

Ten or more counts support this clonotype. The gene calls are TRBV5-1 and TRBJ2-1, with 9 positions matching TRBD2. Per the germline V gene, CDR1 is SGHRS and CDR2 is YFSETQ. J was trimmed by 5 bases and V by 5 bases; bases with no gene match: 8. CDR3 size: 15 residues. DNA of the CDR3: TGCGCCAGCAGTTTTAGCGGGAGCTCGCACAATGAGCAGTTCTTC. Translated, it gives CASSFSGSSHNEQFF.

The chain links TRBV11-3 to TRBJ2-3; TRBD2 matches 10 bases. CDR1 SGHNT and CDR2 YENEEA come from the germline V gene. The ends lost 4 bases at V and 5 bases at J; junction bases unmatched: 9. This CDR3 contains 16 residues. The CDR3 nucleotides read TGTGCCAGCAGCTACGGAGGGCTAGCGGGAGAAGATACGCAGTATTTT. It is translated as CASSYGGLAGEDTQYF.

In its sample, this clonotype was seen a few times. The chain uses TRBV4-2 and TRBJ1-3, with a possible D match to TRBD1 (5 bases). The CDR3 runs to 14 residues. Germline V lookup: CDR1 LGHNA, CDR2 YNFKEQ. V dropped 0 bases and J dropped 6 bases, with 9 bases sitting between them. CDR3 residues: CASSQEQGPNTIYF. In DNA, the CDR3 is TGTGCCAGCAGCCAAGAGCAGGGCCCAAACACCATATATTTT.

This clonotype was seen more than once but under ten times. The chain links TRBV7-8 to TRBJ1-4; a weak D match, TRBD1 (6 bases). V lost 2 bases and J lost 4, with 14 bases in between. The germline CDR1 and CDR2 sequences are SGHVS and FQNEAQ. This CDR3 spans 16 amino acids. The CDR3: CASSLFTTGLNEKLFF. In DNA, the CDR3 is TGTGCCAGCAGCTTATTCACCACAGGGCTTAATGAAAAACTGTTTTTT.